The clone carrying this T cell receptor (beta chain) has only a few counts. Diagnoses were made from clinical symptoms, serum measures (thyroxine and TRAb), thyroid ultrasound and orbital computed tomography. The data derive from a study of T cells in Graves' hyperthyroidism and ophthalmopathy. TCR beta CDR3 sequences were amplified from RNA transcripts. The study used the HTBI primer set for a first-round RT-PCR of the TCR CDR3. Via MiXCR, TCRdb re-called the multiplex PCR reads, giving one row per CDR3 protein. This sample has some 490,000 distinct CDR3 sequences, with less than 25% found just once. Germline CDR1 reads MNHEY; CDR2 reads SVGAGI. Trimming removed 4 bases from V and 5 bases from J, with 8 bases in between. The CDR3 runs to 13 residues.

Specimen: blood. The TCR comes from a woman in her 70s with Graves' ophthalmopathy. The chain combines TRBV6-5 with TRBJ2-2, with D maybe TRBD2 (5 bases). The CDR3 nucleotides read TGTGCCAGCAGTTGGCGGGCTACCGGGGAGCTGTTTTTT. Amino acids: CASSWRATGELFF.